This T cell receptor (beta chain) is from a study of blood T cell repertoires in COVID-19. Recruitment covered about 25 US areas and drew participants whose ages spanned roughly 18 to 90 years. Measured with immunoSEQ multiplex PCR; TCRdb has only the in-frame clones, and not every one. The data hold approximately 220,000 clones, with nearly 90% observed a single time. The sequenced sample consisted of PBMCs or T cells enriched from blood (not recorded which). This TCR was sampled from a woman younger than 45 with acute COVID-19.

The CDR3 is CSVGGTESSSSYEQYF. The CDR3 coding sequence is TGCAGCGTTGGAGGGACAGAATCGTCTAGCTCCTACGAGCAGTACTTC. The rearrangement joins TRBV29-1 to TRBJ2-7; TRBD1 matches at 7 bases. Germline lookup yields CDR1 SQVTM and CDR2 ANQGSEA. V lost 4 bases, J lost 0 bases, and 12 bases stayed unmatched. This CDR3 comprises 16 residues.